Listed here are 28 T cell receptor beta chains from one sample, sequenced in a study of shared clonotypes between healthy human individuals. Generated by immunoSEQ multiplex PCR, the TCRdb table keeps only in-frame clones and is missing some. The sample contains 2 million to 3 million clones, more than 90% of which appear only once. Specimen: naive CD4+ T cells sorted from blood. Subset of the sample: CD45RA+ positively selected. These receptors all stem from a young man in good health.

The rearrangement joins TRBV9 to TRBJ2-1; 9 bases match TRBD2. This CDR3 contains 15 residues. Germline lookup yields CDR1 SGDLS and CDR2 YYNGEE. With V trimmed by 0 bases and J by 5 bases, 3 bases remained unmatched. CDR3 protein: CASSVASGTHNEQFF. In nucleotides, the CDR3 is TGTGCCAGCAGCGTAGCTAGCGGGACTCACAATGAGCAGTTCTTC. Complete variable domain (other parts from reference TRBV9 and TRBJ2-1): DSGVTQTPKHLITATGQRVTLRCSPRSGDLSVYWYQQSLDQGLQFLIQYYNGEERAKGNILERFSAQQFPDLHSELNLSSLELGDSALYFCASSVASGTHNEQFFGPGTRLTVL.

Remarks on this clone: The same CDR3 is also encoded by other DNA sequences in this sample. The chain carries TRBV7-9 and TRBJ1-1; tentative D call: TRBD1 (6 bases). Germline loops: CDR1 SEHNR, CDR2 FQNEAQ (reference sequence). The CDR3 covers 15 residues. Trimming removed 1 base from V and 1 base from J, with 10 bases in between. CDR3 in DNA: TGTGCCAGCAGCTTAGGAGGGACACCGAACACTGAAGCTTTCTTT. It encodes CASSLGGTPNTEAFF.

V and J are TRBV20-1 and TRBJ1-1; 7 bases agree with TRBD1. CDR1 and CDR2 from the germline V gene are DFQATT and SNEGSKA (reference sequence). The CDR3 is 11 residues long. Trimming took 6 bases from V and 5 from J; bases not matched to a gene: 3. This chain's CDR3 is CSAVQGTEAFF. The CDR3 DNA reads TGCAGTGCCGTACAGGGGACTGAAGCTTTCTTT.

The chain carries TRBV7-2 and TRBJ1-6; 7 bases are shared with TRBD1. Germline V gene data show CDR1 as SGHTA and CDR2 as FQGNSA. There are 16 residues in the CDR3. Unmatched junction bases numbered 7, after V lost 1 base and J lost 7 bases. The CDR3 reads CASSLVLGQTNSPLHF. The CDR3 coding sequence is TGTGCCAGCAGCTTAGTACTGGGACAGACCAATTCACCCCTCCACTTT.

This clone was observed a single time. The V and J genes are TRBV4-1 and TRBJ2-1; TRBD2 matches 14 bases. J lost 5 bases, V lost 0 bases, and 12 bases had no gene match. CDR1 is MGHRA and CDR2 is YSYEKL in the germline V gene. CDR3 length: 20 residues. CDR3 nucleotides: TGCGCCAGCAGCCAAGAGGGACTAGCGGGAGTCGGGGTTGGACACAATGAGCAGTTCTTC. This sequence encodes CASSQEGLAGVGVGHNEQFF.

This sequence joins TRBV7-2 and TRBJ2-7, with TRBD2 identical over 8 bases. V gave up 5 bases and J gave up 6 bases; unmatched junction bases: 12. Germline CDR1 and CDR2: SGHTA and FQGNSA. CDR3 length: 15 amino acids. For the CDR3, the DNA is TGTGCCAGCAGCCCGTTAGCCAGCGGGAGAGGCGAGCAGTACTTC. It codes for CASSPLASGRGEQYF.

The chain recombines TRBV10-3 with TRBJ1-2; D is possibly TRBD1 (6 bases). V lost 4 bases, J lost 5 bases, and 8 bases lay in between. The CDR3 has 12 residues. In germline, CDR1 is ENHRY, CDR2 SYGVKD. CDR3 protein: CAISADRYGYTF. The CDR3 DNA sequence: TGTGCCATCAGTGCCGACAGGTATGGCTACACCTTC.

V is TRBV7-2 and J is TRBJ1-5; D gene ambiguous. The CDR3 totals 15 residues. V was pared by 1 base and J by 0 bases, with 7 bases between. Germline V CDR1 and CDR2: SGHTA, FQGNSA. The CDR3 reads CASSLVGISNQPQHF. CDR3 coding DNA: TGTGCCAGCAGCTTAGTAGGAATTAGCAATCAGCCCCAGCATTTT.

The chain links TRBV30 to TRBJ2-5; 11 bases fit TRBD2. Germline-derived CDR1 and CDR2 are GTSNPN and SVGIG (reference sequence). J was trimmed by 4 bases and V by 4 bases; bases with no gene match: 8. CDR3 length: 15 residues. The DNA for the CDR3 is TGTGCCTGGATGAGGCTAGCGGGGGGCCGAGAGACCCAGTACTTC. This sequence encodes CAWMRLAGGRETQYF.

A note on this clone: This sample also contains other DNA sequences that code for the same CDR3. The chain joins TRBV5-1 to TRBJ2-1; tentatively, D is TRBD2 (5 bases). CDR3 length equals 14 residues. From germline, CDR1 is SGHRS and CDR2 YFSETQ. Between the trimmed V and J ends, which lost 0 bases and 4 bases, there was a span of 8 bases. CDR3 protein: CASSLDPGYNEQFF. CDR3 nucleotide sequence: TGCGCCAGCAGCTTGGATCCGGGGTACAATGAGCAGTTCTTC. The full variable domain, with the rest looked up from reference TRBV5-1 and TRBJ2-1, is KAGVTQTPRYLIKTRGQQVTLSCSPISGHRSVSWYQQTPGQGLQFLFEYFSETQRNKGNFPGRFSGRQFSNSRSEMNVSTLELGDSALYLCASSLDPGYNEQFFGPGTRLTVL.

The chain is built from TRBV14 and TRBJ1-5; D not resolved. Germline CDR1 SGHDN, CDR2 FVKESK. The CDR3 runs 15 residues. V lost 0 bases, J lost 9 bases, and 15 bases lay in between. In DNA form, the CDR3 reads TGTGCCAGCAGCCAAGAACTCCGGACTCATCGGCCCCAGCATTTT. Translating it yields CASSQELRTHRPQHF.

The chain employs TRBV5-1 and TRBJ2-7; 10 bases agree with TRBD2. Germline V gene sequence: CDR1 SGHRS, CDR2 YFSETQ. The ends lost 4 bases at V and 5 bases at J; junction bases unmatched: 9. The CDR3 is 15 amino acids. The CDR3 reads CASSKEREGLDEQYF. CDR3 DNA sequence: TGCGCCAGCAGCAAAGAGCGGGAGGGCCTTGACGAGCAGTACTTC.

The V and J genes are TRBV12-1 and TRBJ2-7. TRBV12-1 is reported as a pseudogene. The CDR3 is made up of 15 amino acids. CDR3 DNA: TGTGCCAGCAGCCCGCAGTATGGACCATCCTACGAGCAGTACTTC. Translating gives CASSPQYGPSYEQYF.

The chain is built from TRBV7-6 and TRBJ1-1, with unresolved D. Germline V gene lookup returns CDR1 SGHVS and CDR2 FNYEAQ. The CDR3 loop spans 14 amino acids. Between the trimmed V and J ends, which lost 1 base and 1 base, there was a span of 7 bases. The CDR3 coding sequence is TGTGCCAGCAGCTTAGGTGGTGGGAACACTGAAGCTTTCTTT. This sequence encodes CASSLGGGNTEAFF.

The chain is built from TRBV1 and TRBJ2-2; the table's TRBD1 call for D was not verified on the DNA. TRBV1 is designated a pseudogene. This CDR3 is built from 15 residues. The CDR3 sequence: CTSSQDAAGTGELFF. The CDR3 DNA reads TGCACCAGCAGCCAAGATGCCGCAGGCACCGGGGAGCTGTTTTTT.

J is TRBJ1-2 and V is TRBV27, with no clear D. This CDR3 spans 14 amino acids. Between the trimmed V and J ends, which lost 4 bases and 0 bases, there was a span of 9 bases. The germline CDR1 and CDR2 sequences are MNHEY and SMNVEV (reference sequence). CDR3 nucleotide sequence: TGTGCCAGCAGTTCCCTGGGAACTAACTATGGCTACACCTTC. This translates into CASSSLGTNYGYTF.

This clone was seen once. The chain has TRBV7-2 and TRBJ2-7; possibly TRBD1 or TRBD2 for D (6 bases each). CDR1 and CDR2 from the germline V gene are SGHTA and FQGNSA. The CDR3 has 16 amino acids. Trimming cost V 4 bases and J 4 bases, with 20 bases left between them. CDR3 nucleotides: TGTGCCAGCAGCTCTAGGGTGGAGGGGACAAGGTACGAGCAGTACTTC. This sequence encodes CASSSRVEGTRYEQYF.

Details on this clone: Other DNA sequences in this specimen translate into the identical CDR3. The rearrangement joins TRBV5-1 to TRBJ1-4; 9 bases match TRBD1. Per germline, CDR1 SGHRS and CDR2 YFSETQ. CDR3 length equals 14 residues. V lost 5 bases to trimming and J lost 5 bases; unmatched junction nucleotides: 4. The CDR3 sequence: CASSRTGGNEKLFF. The CDR3 DNA reads as TGCGCCAGCAGTAGAACAGGGGGCAATGAAAAACTGTTTTTT.

This chain connects TRBV18 to TRBJ1-2; D possibly corresponds to TRBD1 (5 bases). The CDR3 sequence is 15 residues long. The V gene's germline CDR1 is KGHSH and CDR2 LQKENI. V lost 0 bases and J 6 bases, leaving 14 bases between the germline ends. CDR3 amino acids: CASSPPTARHNGYTF. Here the CDR3 DNA reads TGTGCCAGCTCACCACCGACAGCGAGGCATAATGGCTACACCTTC.

V gene TRBV27 combines with J gene TRBJ1-2; D gene ambiguous. The CDR3 loop spans 15 amino acids. V lost 2 bases to trimming and J lost 8 bases, with 18 bases between them. Germline V gene sequence: CDR1 MNHEY, CDR2 SMNVEV (reference sequence). The CDR3 DNA is TGTGCCAGCAGTTTAACCCCGACCAGGCCGGGGGGCTACACCTTC. This translates into CASSLTPTRPGGYTF.

The CDR3 loop reads CASSLGPPYGYTF. CDR3 DNA sequence: TGTGCCAGCAGCCTGGGCCCGCCTTATGGCTACACCTTC. This sequence joins TRBV28 and TRBJ1-2, with no clear D. The CDR3 has 13 residues. The germline V and J ends were trimmed by 6 bases and 5 bases, with 13 bases remaining between them. Germline assignment: CDR1 MDHEN and CDR2 SYDVKM.

V gene TRBV5-5 combines with J gene TRBJ1-1, with TRBD1 as a possible D gene (5 bases). Germline V gives CDR1 SGHKS, CDR2 YYEKEE (reference sequence). The CDR3 is 16 residues long. V was cut by 3 bases and J by 0 bases, with 15 bases left in between. CDR3 region: CASSWAQDRMNTEAFF. The CDR3 region has the DNA TGTGCCAGCAGCTGGGCTCAAGACAGAATGAACACTGAAGCTTTCTTT. Together with reference TRBV5-5 and TRBJ1-1, the CDR3 gives the full variable domain: DAGVTQSPTHLIKTRGQQVTLRCSPISGHKSVSWYQQVLGQGPQFIFQYYEKEERGRGNFPDRFSARQFPNYSSELNVNALLLGDSALYLCASSWAQDRMNTEAFFGQGTRLTVV.

The chain carries TRBV5-1 and TRBJ1-6; 8 bases match TRBD1. J gave up 0 bases and V 4 bases, and 6 bases lay outside the gene matches. The CDR3 has 17 residues. The V gene's germline CDR1 is SGHRS and CDR2 YFSETQ. The CDR3 DNA sequence: TGCGCCAGCAGCGAGGGACAGGATCGCTCCTATAATTCACCCCTCCACTTT. Protein sequence: CASSEGQDRSYNSPLHF.

J is TRBJ1-1 and V is TRBV5-4; the D gene is possibly TRBD1 (6 bases). The V gene lost 4 bases and the J gene lost 8 bases, with 18 bases spanning the gap. This CDR3 has 14 residues. Germline assignment: CDR1 SGHNT and CDR2 YYREEE (reference sequence). CDR3 region: CASSQDARTDEAFF. The CDR3 coding sequence is TGTGCCAGCAGCCAAGATGCCCGGACAGACGAAGCTTTCTTT.

A remark on this clone: The same CDR3 also results from other DNA sequences found in this sample. The rearrangement links TRBV18 to TRBJ1-5; the match to TRBD1 covers 7 bases. Germline V gene sequence: CDR1 KGHSH, CDR2 LQKENI. The CDR3 spans 16 residues. With 2 bases clipped from V and 0 bases from J, the junction kept 4 bases outside the gene matches. DNA of the CDR3: TGTGCCAGCTCACCAGGGACAGCCGATAGCAATCAGCCCCAGCATTTT. Translated: CASSPGTADSNQPQHF.

The chain combines TRBV11-2 with TRBJ2-7; 11 bases match TRBD2. With 5 bases clipped from V and 2 bases from J, the junction kept 5 bases outside the gene matches. This CDR3 region has 15 residues. Germline loops: CDR1 SGHAT, CDR2 FQNNGV. The CDR3 loop reads CASSVTSGSPYEQYF. DNA for the CDR3: TGTGCCAGCAGCGTTACTAGCGGGAGCCCCTACGAGCAGTACTTC.

The CDR3 sequence: CASSPDRGYSNQPQHF. CDR3 DNA: TGTGCCAGCAGTCCGGACAGGGGATATAGCAATCAGCCCCAGCATTTT. This sequence joins TRBV28 and TRBJ1-5, with 9 bases matching TRBD1. Germline V gene sequence: CDR1 MDHEN, CDR2 SYDVKM. The CDR3 contains 16 residues. The ends lost 5 bases at V and 0 bases at J; junction bases unmatched: 5. The full variable domain, in which reference TRBV28 and TRBJ1-5 provide the parts outside the CDR3, is DVKVTQSSRYLVKRTGEKVFLECVQDMDHENMFWYRQDPGLGLRLIYFSYDVKMKEKGDIPEGYSVSREKKERFSLILESASTNQTSMYLCASSPDRGYSNQPQHFGDGTRLSIL.

The rearrangement links TRBV7-6 to TRBJ2-7; 9 positions agree with TRBD2. The V gene end was trimmed by 0 bases and the J gene end by 6 bases; junction bases not matched to a gene: 6. Germline V lookup: CDR1 SGHVS, CDR2 FNYEAQ. CDR3 length equals 15 residues. CDR3 residues: CASSLAQGLAPEQYF. CDR3 nucleotide sequence: TGTGCCAGCAGCTTAGCCCAGGGACTAGCTCCCGAGCAGTACTTC.